This T cell receptor (beta chain) was profiled in a study of T cells in localized non-small cell lung cancer. General study results and limits: Elevated blood T cell density was associated with longer overall survival. In adjacent lung appeared a median about 58 of the top 100 tumor clones. Uninvolved nearby lung showed the greatest T cell clonality, exceeding that found in tumor. Because only a single region of the tumor was sequenced, heterogeneity remains possible.

The CDR3 contains 11 residues. Germline values: CDR1 LGHNT, CDR2 FRNRAP. Trimming pared 3 bases from V and 8 bases from J, leaving 5 bases between. For this clone: Its antigen is still unknown.

Measured with immunoSEQ multiplex PCR; TCRdb has only the in-frame clones, and not every one. The sample has around 29,000 clones; about nine tenths are singletons. The V call is TRBV12-5, the J call TRBJ2-1; D gene unclear. The clonotype was recovered from a woman aged 40-75 years with stage I lung adenocarcinoma. Sequenced here: peripheral blood, sampled before any cancer treatment. The CDR3 sequence: CASGLGDEQFF. Here the CDR3 DNA reads TGTGCTAGTGGTTTAGGAGATGAGCAGTTCTTC.